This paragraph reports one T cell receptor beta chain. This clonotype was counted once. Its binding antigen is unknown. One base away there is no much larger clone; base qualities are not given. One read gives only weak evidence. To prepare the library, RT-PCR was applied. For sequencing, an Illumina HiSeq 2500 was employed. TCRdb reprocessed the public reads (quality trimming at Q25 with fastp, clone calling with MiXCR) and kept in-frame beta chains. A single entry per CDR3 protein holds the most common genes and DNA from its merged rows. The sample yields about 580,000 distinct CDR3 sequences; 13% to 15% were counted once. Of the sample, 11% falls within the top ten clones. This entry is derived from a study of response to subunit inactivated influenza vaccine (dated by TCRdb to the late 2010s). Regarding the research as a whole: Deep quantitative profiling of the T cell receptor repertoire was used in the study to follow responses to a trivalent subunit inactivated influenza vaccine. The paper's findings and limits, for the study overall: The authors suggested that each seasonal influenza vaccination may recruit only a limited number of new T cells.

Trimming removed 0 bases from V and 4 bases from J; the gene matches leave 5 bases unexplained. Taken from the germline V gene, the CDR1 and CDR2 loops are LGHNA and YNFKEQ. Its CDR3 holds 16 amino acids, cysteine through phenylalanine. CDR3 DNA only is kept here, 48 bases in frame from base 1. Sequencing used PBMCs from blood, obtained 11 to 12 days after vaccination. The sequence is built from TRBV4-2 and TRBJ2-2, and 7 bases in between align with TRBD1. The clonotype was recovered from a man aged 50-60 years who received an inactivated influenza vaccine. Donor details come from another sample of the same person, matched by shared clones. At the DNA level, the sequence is TGTGCCAGCAGCCAAGAGGGGACAGCTTCCACCGGGGAGCTGTTTTTT. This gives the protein CASSQEGTASTGELFF.